The source of this T cell receptor beta chain is a study of cytotoxic CD8 clonotypes in ibrutinib-treated CLL. Whole-study context: The cohort had about 11 relapsed/refractory and around 15 treatment-naive patients, 17 IGHV unmutated. There were, on average, about 250,000 productive templates and 85,000 to 95,000 productive rearrangements per sample. Complete response was seen in 2 patients and partial in 24; about twelve progressed and roughly 15 stayed remitted after a median around 64 months. The study, taken as a whole, reports: Public clonotypes occurred uncommonly; on treatment, they contracted or remained stable.

Clones were sequenced by immunoSEQ multiplex PCR, and TCRdb holds only the in-frame ones, with some missing. The sample holds about 40,000 clones, approximately 70% seen once. Germline CDR1 and CDR2: SGHDT and YYEEEE. V lost 0 bases and J lost 0, with 4 bases in between. There are 14 residues in the CDR3. As regards this clone: What it binds is not known.

This chain uses TRBV5-6 with TRBJ1-5, with unresolved D. Sequencing used PBMCs, obtained at disease progression, from a patient treated with ibrutinib. The sequence was obtained from a human donor with chronic lymphocytic leukemia. The CDR3 DNA is TGTGCCAGCAGCTTGGCGCGTAGCAATCAGCCCCAGCATTTT. It yields the protein CASSLARSNQPQHF.